This is a list of T cell receptor beta chains from one sample in a study of blood T cell repertoires in COVID-19. Repertoires were generated with immunoSEQ multiplex PCR, while TCRdb's copy carries only in-frame clones and drops some. Here the sample spans about 320,000 clones, 90% being singletons. Sequencing was carried out using PBMCs or T cells enriched from blood (not recorded which). These receptors all stem from a man in his 60s who had recovered from COVID-19. Both conserved end residues are part of each CDR3. The order of the fields is V gene, J gene, clone size, CDR3 protein. Not every row has a clone size; where given, it reads once, few, many or a size class.

TRBV7-9	TRBJ1-4	-	CASSLGSGDEKLFF
TRBV6-5	TRBJ2-7	-	CASSYSGQGAGEQYF
TRBV7-9	TRBJ2-5	few	CASSLAGGLETQYF
TRBV4-2	TRBJ2-2	-	CASSQDLAGGPGELFF
TRBV7-9	TRBJ1-2	-	CASSRDSNYGYTF
TRBV5-1	TRBJ1-3	-	CASSLGSGAGNTIYF
TRBV18	TRBJ2-3	-	CASSPTREVTDTQYF
TRBV27	TRBJ1-1	-	CASSFQGKAAEAFF
TRBV3-1/TRBV3-2	TRBJ1-2	-	CATRGQGDYGYTF
TRBV7-9	TRBJ1-1	-	CASSLREGSTEAFF
TRBV9	TRBJ1-6	-	CASSVDGQGDSPLHF